The clone carrying this TCR beta chain came up many times. Its antigen is not identified. Unique molecular identifiers featured in each of the TCR beta cDNA libraries. TCRdb ran MiXCR on the PCR reads and lists one entry per CDR3 protein. The table has about 160,000 distinct CDR3 sequences, under 40% seen once. This specimen comes from a study of post-analysis software for immune sequencing data. About the study: Relapsing-remitting, secondary progressive and progressive-relapsing multiple sclerosis courses were included.

Study-level points and caveats: Compared with controls, patients showed significantly lower normalized Chao1 diversity. Higher frequency in patients than in controls was seen for roughly five TRBV segments, with TRBV5-6, TRBV5-1 and TRBV20-1 among them.

J was trimmed by 0 bases and V by 6 bases; bases with no gene match: 8. The CDR3 has 17 residues. The TCR sequence derives from a girl aged 10 to 17 with multiple sclerosis. The chain is built from TRBV12-3 or TRBV12-4 and TRBJ2-6, with 7 bases that match TRBD1. The source material was blood, sampled after autologous hematopoietic stem cell transplantation. The CDR3 DNA is TGTGCCAGCAGATCACGGAGACAGGGCTCTGGGGCCAACGTCCTGACTTTC. This translates into CASRSRRQGSGANVLTF.